This T cell receptor beta chain was documented in a study of T cell responses to AZD1222 COVID-19 vaccine. Sequencing used immunoSEQ multiplex PCR; TCRdb keeps in-frame clones, though not all of them. The sample yields around 80,000 clones, approximately 83% seen once. This CDR3 spans 14 amino acids. The V and J ends lost 1 base and 0 bases respectively, with 1 base between them. Germline CDR1 MNHNS, CDR2 SASEGT. This receptor was obtained from an adult who received the AZD1222 COVID-19 vaccine. The sample was peripheral blood, taken 28 days after the second AZD1222 dose. The chain carries TRBV6-1 and TRBJ1-6; D remains unclear. The CDR3 sequence: CASSEVSYNSPLHF. As DNA, the CDR3 is TGTGCCAGCAGTGAAGTCTCCTATAATTCACCCCTCCACTTT.